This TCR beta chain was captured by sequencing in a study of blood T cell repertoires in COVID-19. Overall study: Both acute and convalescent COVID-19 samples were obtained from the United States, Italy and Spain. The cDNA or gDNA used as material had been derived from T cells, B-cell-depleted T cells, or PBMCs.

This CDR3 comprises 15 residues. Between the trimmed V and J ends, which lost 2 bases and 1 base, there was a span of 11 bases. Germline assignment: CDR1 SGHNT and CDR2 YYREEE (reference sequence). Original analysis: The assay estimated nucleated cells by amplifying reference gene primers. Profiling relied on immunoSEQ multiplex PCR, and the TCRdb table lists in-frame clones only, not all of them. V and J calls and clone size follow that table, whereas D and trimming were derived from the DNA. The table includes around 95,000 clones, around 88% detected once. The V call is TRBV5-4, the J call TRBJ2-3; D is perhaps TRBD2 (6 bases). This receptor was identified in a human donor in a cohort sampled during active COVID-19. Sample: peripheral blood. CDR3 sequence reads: CASSFGGVGTDTQYF. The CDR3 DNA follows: TGTGCCAGCAGCTTCGGGGGAGTGGGCACAGATACGCAGTATTTT.